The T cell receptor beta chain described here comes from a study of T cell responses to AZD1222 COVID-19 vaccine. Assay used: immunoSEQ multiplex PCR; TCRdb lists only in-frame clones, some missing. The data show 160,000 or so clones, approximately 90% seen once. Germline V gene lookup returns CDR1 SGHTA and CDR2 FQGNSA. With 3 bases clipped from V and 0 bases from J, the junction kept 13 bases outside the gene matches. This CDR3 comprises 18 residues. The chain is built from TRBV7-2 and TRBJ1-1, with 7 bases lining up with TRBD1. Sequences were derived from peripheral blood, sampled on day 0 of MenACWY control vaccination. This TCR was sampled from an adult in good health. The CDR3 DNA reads TGTGCCAGCAGCTTTATCCGACAGGGACGAGGGTTGAACACTGAAGCTTTCTTT. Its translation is CASSFIRQGRGLNTEAFF. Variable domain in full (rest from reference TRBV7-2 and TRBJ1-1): GAGVSQSPSNKVTEKGKDVELRCDPISGHTALYWYRQSLGQGLEFLIYFQGNSAPDKSGLPSDRFSAERTGGSVSTLTIQRTQQEDSAVYLCASSFIRQGRGLNTEAFFGQGTRLTVV.